This T cell receptor (beta chain) is from a study of identical twins. Germline lookup yields CDR1 SGHRS and CDR2 YFSETQ. This CDR3 is 12 amino acids long. V dropped 6 bases and J dropped 10; count of bases not matched to a gene: 5. Comments on this clonotype: Its antigen is not identified.

Study conclusions and caveats: Insertion counts were lower in abundant cord blood beta clonotypes, a trend that memory repertoires did not show.

Template switching added a universal primer site, and cDNA bore unique molecular identifiers. TCRdb analysed the 5' RACE reads with MiXCR anew, one entry per CDR3 protein. The profile shows about 890,000 distinct CDR3 sequences, roughly an eighth of them singletons. This same sample was also part of a study on yellow fever vaccine responses in identical twins. That source reports: Convergence reportedly seemed to mark part of the twins' vaccine T cell response, with personalization marking the rest.

The receptor's source is a young woman in good health. The genes are TRBV5-1 and TRBJ2-3; 10 bases are shared with TRBD2. Sequencing used PBMCs. The CDR3 loop is CASTISGRAQYF. CDR3 bases: TGCGCCAGCACCATAAGCGGGAGGGCGCAGTATTTT.